The 17 T cell receptor beta chains below were found in one sample sequenced in a study of CD4+ T cells in melanoma. Profiling relied on immunoSEQ multiplex PCR, and the TCRdb table lists in-frame clones only, not all of them. The table has about 140,000 clones, around 90% seen once. Every receptor here comes from a human donor with melanoma.

The chain has TRBV6-5 and TRBJ1-1; TRBD1 might be the D (5 bases). Germline V gives CDR1 MNHEY, CDR2 SVGAGI. V was shortened by 4 bases and J by 4 bases, with 19 bases between the two germline ends. CDR3 length equals 16 residues. In DNA form, the CDR3 reads TGTGCCAGCAGTTTTGAGAAGGGGAAGTTTGGCACTGAAGCTTTCTTT. This sequence encodes CASSFEKGKFGTEAFF.

V gene TRBV2 combines with J gene TRBJ2-1; 7 bases line up with TRBD1. This CDR3 has 16 residues. CDR1 and CDR2 from the germline V gene are SNHLY and FYNNEI. J was trimmed by 6 bases and V by 6 bases; bases with no gene match: 14. CDR3 coding DNA: TGTGCCAGCAGCCCCCGGACAGGTGTGTCCCTCAATGAGCAGTTCTTC. It encodes CASSPRTGVSLNEQFF.

The genes are TRBV5-1 and TRBJ1-1, with a weak D call TRBD1 (6 bases). The CDR3 consists of 14 residues. The germline V gene has CDR1 SGHRS and CDR2 YFSETQ. V dropped 3 bases and J dropped 0 bases, with 9 bases sitting between them. The CDR3 bases are TGCGCCAGCAGCTACCGACAGGTGAACACTGAAGCTTTCTTT. As protein: CASSYRQVNTEAFF.

CDR3 DNA: TGTGCCAGCTCACCGAAAGGTTTGGATGAGCAGTACTTC. Encoded protein: CASSPKGLDEQYF. The chain carries TRBV18 and TRBJ2-7; D not resolved. V gave up 3 bases and J gave up 7 bases, with 13 bases separating them. The CDR3 runs to 13 residues. Germline CDR1 is KGHSH and CDR2 is LQKENI.

DNA for the CDR3: TGTGCCAGCAGGAGGCTACCCTTCTATGGCTACACCTTC. It encodes CASRRLPFYGYTF. This chain joins TRBV27 and TRBJ1-2; D is uncertain. Germline assignment: CDR1 MNHEY and CDR2 SMNVEV (reference sequence). This CDR3 region has 13 residues. V was pared by 6 bases and J by 4 bases, with 12 bases between.

This clone occurred once. J is TRBJ1-4 and V is TRBV30; the D is unclear. Trimming took 0 bases from V and 7 from J, leaving 18 bases between them. The V gene's germline CDR1 is GTSNPN and CDR2 SVGIG (reference sequence). There are 16 residues in the CDR3. The CDR3 sequence is CAWSVRIRGWGEKLFF. DNA of the CDR3: TGTGCCTGGAGTGTCAGAATCCGGGGATGGGGTGAAAAACTGTTTTTT.

J is TRBJ1-1 and V is TRBV7-8; tentatively, D is TRBD1 (6 bases). Germline CDR1 is SGHVS and CDR2 is FQNEAQ. V lost 3 bases and J lost 0, with 17 bases in between. CDR3 length equals 17 residues. Written as DNA, the CDR3 is TGTGCCAGCAGCTTTAGAGGCCAGGGGACCATGAACACTGAAGCTTTCTTT. Amino acids: CASSFRGQGTMNTEAFF.

The gene calls are TRBV7-3 and TRBJ2-5; D gene ambiguous. The J call is uncertain, as TRBJ2-7 better fits the DNA end. Germline loops: CDR1 SGHTA, CDR2 FQGTGA. The CDR3 runs 15 residues. The CDR3 nucleotides are TGTGCCAGCAGCTTAGGTCTCGGGTCGTCCTACGAGCAGTACTTC. As protein: CASSLGLGSSYEQYF.

V usage is TRBV29-1 and J usage is TRBJ1-4, with D unresolved. Trimming cost V 7 bases and J 0 bases, with 15 bases left between them. Per the germline V gene, CDR1 is SQVTM and CDR2 is ANQGSEA. This CDR3 is 15 amino acids long. DNA of the CDR3: TGCAGCGCTGTACACGTAAGCGCAACTAATGAAAAACTGTTTTTT. Its protein product is CSAVHVSATNEKLFF. Drawing the rest from reference TRBV29-1 and TRBJ1-4, the complete variable domain is SAVISQKPSRDICQRGTSLTIQCQVDSQVTMMFWYRQQPGQSLTLIATANQGSEATYESGFVIDKFPISRPNLTFSTLTVSNMSPEDSSIYLCSAVHVSATNEKLFFGSGTQLSVL.

V gene TRBV5-1 combines with J gene TRBJ2-3; 9 nucleotides match TRBD2. J was trimmed by 6 bases and V by 4 bases; bases with no gene match: 6. The CDR3 contains 14 residues. Germline lookup yields CDR1 SGHRS and CDR2 YFSETQ. The CDR3 sequence: CASSPGTSYDTQYF. The CDR3 nucleotides are TGCGCCAGCAGCCCCGGGACTAGCTACGATACGCAGTATTTT.

The chain is built from TRBV7-3 and TRBJ2-2; D remains unclear. V was shortened by 4 bases and J by 0 bases, with 9 bases between the two germline ends. The CDR3 sequence is 15 residues long. Germline lookup yields CDR1 SGHTA and CDR2 FQGTGA. This CDR3 reads CASSSVTSNTGELFF. DNA for the CDR3: TGTGCCAGCAGCTCCGTGACATCGAACACCGGGGAGCTGTTTTTT.

The chain joins TRBV6-5 to TRBJ1-1; D uncertain. This CDR3 is 13 amino acids long. Germline CDR1 is MNHEY and CDR2 is SVGAGI. Trimming took 0 bases from V and 3 from J, leaving 5 bases between them. CDR3 in amino acids: CASSYSQYTEAFF. For the CDR3, the DNA is TGTGCCAGCAGTTACTCACAGTACACTGAAGCTTTCTTT.

The V call is TRBV28, the J call TRBJ1-2; 7 nucleotides line up with TRBD1. The germline gives CDR1 MDHEN, CDR2 SYDVKM. Unmatched junction bases numbered 7, after V lost 3 bases and J lost 3 bases. The CDR3 has 15 residues. CDR3 region: CASSFGDRDYYGYTF. The CDR3 bases are TGTGCCAGCAGTTTTGGCGACAGGGACTACTATGGCTACACCTTC.

V is TRBV6-1 and J is TRBJ1-1; D is ambiguous. Trimming left V 5 bases short and J 7 bases short, with 17 bases between. The CDR3 runs 14 residues. Germline assignment: CDR1 MNHNS and CDR2 SASEGT. Written as DNA, the CDR3 is TGTGCCAGCAGTCGCCGAGGAGGTTCACTTGAAGCTTTCTTT. Protein sequence: CASSRRGGSLEAFF.

The chain recombines TRBV19 with TRBJ1-6, with D hard to call. Germline CDR1 is LNHDA and CDR2 is SQIVND (reference sequence). Trimming left V 7 bases short and J 6 bases short, with 19 bases between. The length of the CDR3 is 16 residues. The CDR3 protein is CASNQAGGSGNSPLHF. The CDR3 coding sequence is TGTGCCAGTAATCAGGCCGGCGGTAGCGGTAATTCACCCCTCCACTTT.

This chain connects TRBV6-5 to TRBJ1-1; D unresolved. The CDR3 covers 13 residues. Trimming left V 2 bases short and J 1 base short, with 5 bases between. The germline V gene encodes CDR1 MNHEY and CDR2 SVGAGI. The CDR3 DNA sequence: TGTGCCAGCAGTTACAGGACGAACACTGAAGCTTTCTTT. It encodes CASSYRTNTEAFF.

The chain employs TRBV11-1 and TRBJ2-1; tentatively, D is TRBD2 (6 bases). The germline V gene encodes CDR1 SGHAT and CDR2 FQDESV (reference sequence). This CDR3 comprises 17 residues. V dropped 0 bases and J dropped 4 bases, with 16 bases sitting between them. In DNA, the CDR3 is TGTGCCAGCAGCTTAGCGGGGATAGGGGCGGGATACAATGAGCAGTTCTTC. It is translated as CASSLAGIGAGYNEQFF.